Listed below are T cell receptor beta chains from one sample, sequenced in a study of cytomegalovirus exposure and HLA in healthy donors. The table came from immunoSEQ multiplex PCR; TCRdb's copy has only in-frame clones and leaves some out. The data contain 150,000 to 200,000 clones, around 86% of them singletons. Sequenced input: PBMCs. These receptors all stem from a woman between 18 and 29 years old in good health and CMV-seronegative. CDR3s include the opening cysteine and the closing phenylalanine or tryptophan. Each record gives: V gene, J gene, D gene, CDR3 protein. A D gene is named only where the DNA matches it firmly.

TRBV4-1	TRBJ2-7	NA	CASSPPRGYEQYF
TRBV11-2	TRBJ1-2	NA	CASSLEPSANYGYTF
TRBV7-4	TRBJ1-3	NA	CASSPPGQGNTIYF
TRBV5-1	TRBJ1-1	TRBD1	CASSPGQGSNTEAFF
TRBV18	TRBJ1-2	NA	CASSQTGVPGYTF
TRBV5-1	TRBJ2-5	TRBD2	CASSLALAGGLQETQYF
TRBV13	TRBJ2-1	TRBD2	CASSLVRPSGDRKSSYNEQFF
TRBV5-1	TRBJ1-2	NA	CASSTAPGQSYGYTF
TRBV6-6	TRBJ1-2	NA	CASSPGNYGYTF
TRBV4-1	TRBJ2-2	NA	CASSLQDRNTGELFF
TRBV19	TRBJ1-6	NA	CASSTGNSPLHF
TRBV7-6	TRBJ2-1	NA	CASSFPSGEQFF
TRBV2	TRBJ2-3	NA	CASSGGWGLITDTQYF